A selection of T cell receptor beta chains follows, all from one sample in a study of blood T cell repertoires in COVID-19. Some clones are missing from TCRdb's copy, which holds only in-frame ones; the method was immunoSEQ multiplex PCR. The table records tens of thousands of clones, approximately 87% of them present only once. Sequenced sample: peripheral blood. Receptors originate from a human donor in a cohort sampled during active COVID-19. Both conserved end residues are part of each CDR3. A D gene is named only where the DNA matches it firmly. Size tells how often a clone was seen (once, few, many) or the class of an expanded clone, and some rows leave it out.

>.|TRBJ1-2|TRBV7-2|TRBD1
CASSLQGGSNYGYTF
TGTGCCAGCAGCTTACAGGGGGGTTCTAACTATGGCTACACCTTC
>.|TRBJ1-2|TRBV9|.
CASSPTDLYGYTF
TGTGCCAGCAGCCCCACAGATCTCTATGGCTACACCTTC
>.|TRBJ2-7|TRBV6-5|.
CASSYSILGAEQYF
TGTGCCAGCAGTTACTCTATACTGGGAGCCGAGCAGTACTTC
>.|TRBJ2-1|TRBV27|.
CASSLWQGGADNEQFF
TGTGCCAGCAGTTTATGGCAGGGGGGCGCCGACAATGAGCAGTTCTTC
>.|TRBJ2-2|TRBV5-1|TRBD1
CASSLEGGPGELFF
TGCGCCAGCAGCTTGGAAGGGGGCCCCGGGGAGCTGTTTTTT
>.|TRBJ1-6|TRBV7-9|.
CASSSPTGINSPLHF
TGTGCCAGCAGCTCCCCCACGGGAATTAATTCACCCCTCCACTTT
>.|TRBJ2-3|TRBV19|TRBD2
CASSIRRASGGPKYTDTQYF
TGTGCCAGTAGTATAAGAAGGGCTAGCGGGGGCCCGAAATACACAGATACGCAGTATTTT
>.|TRBJ1-6|TRBV30|.
CAWSVREGLRYGNSPLHF
TGTGCCTGGAGTGTACGGGAGGGGCTCAGGTACGGGAATTCACCCCTCCACTTT
>.|TRBJ1-5|TRBV5-1|TRBD1
CASSLGGRGPGQPQHF
TGCGCCAGCAGCTTGGGCGGCAGGGGGCCTGGTCAGCCCCAGCATTTT
>.|TRBJ2-1|TRBV5-5|TRBD1
CASSLAWGQGDEQFF
TGTGCCAGCAGCTTGGCCTGGGGACAGGGGGATGAGCAGTTCTTC
>.|TRBJ1-1|TRBV4-1|TRBD1
CASSQDGNRGTEAFF
TGCGCCAGCAGCCAAGATGGGAACAGGGGAACTGAAGCTTTCTTT
>.|TRBJ1-2|TRBV5-1|.
CASSLDGTLTNYGYTF
TGCGCCAGCAGCTTGGATGGGACACTTACTAACTATGGCTACACCTTC
>.|TRBJ1-2|TRBV5-1|TRBD1
CASSLGDRGYGYTF
TGCGCCAGCAGCTTGGGGGACAGGGGCTATGGCTACACCTTC
>once|TRBJ1-2|TRBV15|TRBD1
CATSSNTGQNYGYTF
TGTGCCACCAGCAGCAATACGGGACAGAACTATGGCTACACCTTC
>.|TRBJ2-7|TRBV5-4|TRBD2
CASSSPTSGIYEQYF
TGTGCCAGCAGCTCCCCCACTAGCGGCATCTACGAGCAGTACTTC
>.|TRBJ1-5|TRBV20-1|TRBD1
CSASSQGNSNQPQHF
TGCAGTGCCAGTTCACAGGGGAATAGCAATCAGCCCCAGCATTTT